The clone carrying this T cell receptor beta chain was seen a handful of times. Antigen: not known. The CDR3 consists of 15 residues. The V and J ends lost 0 bases and 7 bases respectively, with 13 bases between them. Germline V lookup: CDR1 SGHTA, CDR2 FQGNSA. After template switching added a universal primer site, the resulting cDNA carried unique molecular identifiers. TCRdb passed the 5' RACE reads through MiXCR, listing each CDR3 protein once. In the table there are about 1.7 million distinct CDR3 sequences, under 35% of which are singletons. This specimen belongs to a study of identical twins. Study results and limitations: Conclusions were based on cross-sectional statistical analysis, without following the same donors. Some out-of-frame alpha sequences were shared by twins, and these showed excess low generation probability. Among monozygotic twins, out-of-frame TCR alpha sharing exceeded what models predicted.

Input material: cord blood. This TCR derives from a newborn girl in good health. This rearrangement joins TRBV7-2 to TRBJ2-1; D remains ambiguous. Here the CDR3 DNA reads TGTGCCAGCAGCTTAGCGGGTAGGGAAGAGAATGAGCAGTTCTTC. It encodes CASSLAGREENEQFF.